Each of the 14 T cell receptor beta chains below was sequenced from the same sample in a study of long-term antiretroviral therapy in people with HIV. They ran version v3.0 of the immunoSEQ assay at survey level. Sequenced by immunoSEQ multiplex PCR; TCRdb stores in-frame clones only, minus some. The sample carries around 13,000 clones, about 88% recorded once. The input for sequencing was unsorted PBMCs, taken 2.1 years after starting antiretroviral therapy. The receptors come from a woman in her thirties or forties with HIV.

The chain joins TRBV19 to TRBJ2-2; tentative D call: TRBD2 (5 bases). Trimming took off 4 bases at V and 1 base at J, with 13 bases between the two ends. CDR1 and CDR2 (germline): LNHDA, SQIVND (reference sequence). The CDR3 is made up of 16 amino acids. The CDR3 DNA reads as TGTGCCAGTAGTAAGGTGGGAGCTAGGAACACCGGGGAGCTGTTTTTT. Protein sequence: CASSKVGARNTGELFF.

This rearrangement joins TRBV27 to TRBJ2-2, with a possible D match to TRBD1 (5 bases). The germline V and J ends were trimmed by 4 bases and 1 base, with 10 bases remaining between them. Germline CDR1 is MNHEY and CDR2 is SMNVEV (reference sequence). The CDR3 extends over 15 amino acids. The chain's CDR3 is CASSSTVLNTGELFF. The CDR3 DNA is TGTGCCAGCAGTTCGACAGTCCTGAACACCGGGGAGCTGTTTTTT.

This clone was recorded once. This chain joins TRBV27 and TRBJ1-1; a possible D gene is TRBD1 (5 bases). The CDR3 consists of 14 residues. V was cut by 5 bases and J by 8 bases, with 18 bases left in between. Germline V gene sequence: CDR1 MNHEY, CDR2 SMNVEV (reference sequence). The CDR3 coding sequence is TGTGCCAGCAGTCCTACGCCCGGGACGGCCGAAGCTTTCTTT. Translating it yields CASSPTPGTAEAFF.

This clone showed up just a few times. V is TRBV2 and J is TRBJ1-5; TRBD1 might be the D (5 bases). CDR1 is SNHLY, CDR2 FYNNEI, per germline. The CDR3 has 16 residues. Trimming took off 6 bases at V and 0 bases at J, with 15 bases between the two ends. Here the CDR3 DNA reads TGTGCCAGCAGAGTAGACAGCCAGATTAGCAATCAGCCCCAGCATTTT. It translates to CASRVDSQISNQPQHF. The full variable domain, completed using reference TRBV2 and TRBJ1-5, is EPEVTQTPSHQVTQMGQEVILRCVPISNHLYFYWYRQILGQKVEFLVSFYNNEISEKSEIFDDQFSVERPDGSNFTLKIRSTKLEDSAMYFCASRVDSQISNQPQHFGDGTRLSIL.

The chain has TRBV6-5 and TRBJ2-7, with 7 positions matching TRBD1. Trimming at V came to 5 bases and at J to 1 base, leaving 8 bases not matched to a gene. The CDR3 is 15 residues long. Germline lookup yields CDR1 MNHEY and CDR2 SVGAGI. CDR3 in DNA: TGTGCCAGCAGTAGAACAGGGGACCTTTCCTACGAGCAGTACTTC. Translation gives CASSRTGDLSYEQYF.

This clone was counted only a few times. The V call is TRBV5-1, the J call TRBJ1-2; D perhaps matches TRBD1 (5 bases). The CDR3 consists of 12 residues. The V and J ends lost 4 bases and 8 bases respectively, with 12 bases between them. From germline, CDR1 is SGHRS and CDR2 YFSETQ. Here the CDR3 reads CASSGGLEGYTF. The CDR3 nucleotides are TGCGCCAGCAGCGGGGGACTAGAAGGCTACACCTTC.

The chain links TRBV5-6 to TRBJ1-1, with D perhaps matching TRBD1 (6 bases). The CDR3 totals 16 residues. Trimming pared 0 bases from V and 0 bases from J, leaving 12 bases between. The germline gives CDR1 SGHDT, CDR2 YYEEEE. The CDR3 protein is CASSLGQGTMNTEAFF. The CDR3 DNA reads TGTGCCAGCAGCTTGGGGCAGGGGACAATGAACACTGAAGCTTTCTTT.

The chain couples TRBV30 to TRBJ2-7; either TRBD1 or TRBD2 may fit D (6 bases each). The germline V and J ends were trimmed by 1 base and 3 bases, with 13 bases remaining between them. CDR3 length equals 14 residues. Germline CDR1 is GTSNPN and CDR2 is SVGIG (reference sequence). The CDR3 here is CAWSGMGGFYEQYF. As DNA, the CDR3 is TGTGCCTGGAGTGGAATGGGGGGCTTCTACGAGCAGTACTTC.

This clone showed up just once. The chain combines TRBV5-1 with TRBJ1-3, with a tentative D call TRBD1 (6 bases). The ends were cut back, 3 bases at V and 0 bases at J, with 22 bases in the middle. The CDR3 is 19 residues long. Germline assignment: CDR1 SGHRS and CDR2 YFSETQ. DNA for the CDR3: TGCGCCAGCAGCTCCGGGACATATTCAGTTAGAGGCTCTGGAAACACCATATATTTT. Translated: CASSSGTYSVRGSGNTIYF.

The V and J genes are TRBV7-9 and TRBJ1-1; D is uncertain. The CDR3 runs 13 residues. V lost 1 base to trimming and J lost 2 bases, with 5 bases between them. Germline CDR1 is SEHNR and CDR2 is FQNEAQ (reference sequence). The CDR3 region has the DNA TGTGCCAGCAGCTTAGGGGCAAACACTGAAGCTTTCTTT. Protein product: CASSLGANTEAFF.

The CDR3 DNA sequence: TGCGCCAGCAGCTTGGGTAACTCGGCGAACACTGAAGCTTTCTTT. Its protein product is CASSLGNSANTEAFF. The chain couples TRBV5-1 to TRBJ1-1; D remains unclear. The germline V gene encodes CDR1 SGHRS and CDR2 YFSETQ. The V end was cut by 0 bases, the J end by 1 base, with 10 bases between. The CDR3 is made up of 15 amino acids. The full variable domain, completed using reference TRBV5-1 and TRBJ1-1, is KAGVTQTPRYLIKTRGQQVTLSCSPISGHRSVSWYQQTPGQGLQFLFEYFSETQRNKGNFPGRFSGRQFSNSRSEMNVSTLELGDSALYLCASSLGNSANTEAFFGQGTRLTVV.

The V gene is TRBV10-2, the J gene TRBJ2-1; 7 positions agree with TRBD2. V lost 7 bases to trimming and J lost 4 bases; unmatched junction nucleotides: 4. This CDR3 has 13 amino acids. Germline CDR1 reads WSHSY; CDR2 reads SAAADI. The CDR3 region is CASTLAVYNEQFF. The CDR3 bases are TGCGCCAGCACCCTAGCGGTTTACAATGAGCAGTTCTTC.

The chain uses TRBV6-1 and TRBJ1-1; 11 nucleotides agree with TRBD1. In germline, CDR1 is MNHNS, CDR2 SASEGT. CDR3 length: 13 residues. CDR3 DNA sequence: TGTCGGACAGGGGGCGTCGGGAACACTGAAGCTTTCTTT. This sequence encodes CRTGGVGNTEAFF.

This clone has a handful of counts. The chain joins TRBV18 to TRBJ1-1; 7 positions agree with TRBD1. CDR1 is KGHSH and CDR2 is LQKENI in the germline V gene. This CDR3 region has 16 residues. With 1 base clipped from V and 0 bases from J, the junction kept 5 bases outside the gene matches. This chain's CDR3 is CASSPLLGGLNTEAFF. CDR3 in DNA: TGTGCCAGCTCACCACTCCTAGGGGGCTTGAACACTGAAGCTTTCTTT.